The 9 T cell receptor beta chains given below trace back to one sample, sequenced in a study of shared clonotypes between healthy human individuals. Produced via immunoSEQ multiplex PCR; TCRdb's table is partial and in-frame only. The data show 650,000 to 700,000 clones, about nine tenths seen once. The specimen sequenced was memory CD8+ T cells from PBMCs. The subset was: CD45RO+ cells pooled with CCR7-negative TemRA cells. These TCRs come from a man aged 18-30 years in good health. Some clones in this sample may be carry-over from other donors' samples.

In DNA form, the CDR3 reads TGTGCCAGCAGCGACCCTTATGAAGGCGCGGCAGATACGCAGTATTTT. Its translation: CASSDPYEGAADTQYF. The chain has TRBV11-2 and TRBJ2-3; D not resolved. V lost 5 bases to trimming and J lost 4 bases, with 19 bases between them. The germline CDR1 and CDR2 sequences are SGHAT and FQNNGV. The CDR3 spans 16 residues. Full variable domain (rest looked up from reference TRBV11-2 and TRBJ2-3): EAGVAQSPRYKIIEKRQSVAFWCNPISGHATLYWYQQILGQGPKLLIQFQNNGVVDDSQLPKDRFSAERLKGVDSTLKIQPAKLEDSAVYLCASSDPYEGAADTQYFGPGTRLTVL.

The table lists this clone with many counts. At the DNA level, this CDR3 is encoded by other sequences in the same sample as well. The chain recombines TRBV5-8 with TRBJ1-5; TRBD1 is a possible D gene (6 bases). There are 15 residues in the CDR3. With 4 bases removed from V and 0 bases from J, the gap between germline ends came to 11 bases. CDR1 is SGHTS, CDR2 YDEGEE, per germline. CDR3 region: CASSLQGFSNQPQHF. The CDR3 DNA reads TGTGCCAGCAGCCTACAGGGTTTTAGCAATCAGCCCCAGCATTTT.

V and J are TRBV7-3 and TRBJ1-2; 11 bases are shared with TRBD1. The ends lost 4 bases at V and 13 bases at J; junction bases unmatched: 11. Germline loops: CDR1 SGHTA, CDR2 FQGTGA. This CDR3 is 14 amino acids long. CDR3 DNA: TGTGCCAGCAGCTCCACCGGACAGGGGGCCGGCGGCACCTTC. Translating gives CASSSTGQGAGGTF.

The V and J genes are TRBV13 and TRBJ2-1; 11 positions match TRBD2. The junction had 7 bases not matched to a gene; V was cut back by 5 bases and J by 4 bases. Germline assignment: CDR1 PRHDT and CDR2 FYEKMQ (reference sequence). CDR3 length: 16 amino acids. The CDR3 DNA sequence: TGTGCCAGCAGCACGGCGGGACTAGCGGATTACAATGAGCAGTTCTTC. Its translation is CASSTAGLADYNEQFF.

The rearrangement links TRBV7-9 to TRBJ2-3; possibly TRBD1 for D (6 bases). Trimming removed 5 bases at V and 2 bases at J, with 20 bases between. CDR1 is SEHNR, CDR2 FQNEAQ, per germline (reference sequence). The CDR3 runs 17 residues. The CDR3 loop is CASSPVWTVNFTDTQYF. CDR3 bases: TGTGCCAGCAGCCCTGTATGGACAGTCAATTTCACAGATACGCAGTATTTT.

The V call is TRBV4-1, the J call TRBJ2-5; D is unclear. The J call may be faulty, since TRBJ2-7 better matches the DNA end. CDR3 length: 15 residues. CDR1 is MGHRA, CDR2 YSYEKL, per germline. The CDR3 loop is CASSQEGDSSYEQYF. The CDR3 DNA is TGCGCCAGCAGCCAAGAGGGCGATTCTTCCTACGAGCAGTACTTC.

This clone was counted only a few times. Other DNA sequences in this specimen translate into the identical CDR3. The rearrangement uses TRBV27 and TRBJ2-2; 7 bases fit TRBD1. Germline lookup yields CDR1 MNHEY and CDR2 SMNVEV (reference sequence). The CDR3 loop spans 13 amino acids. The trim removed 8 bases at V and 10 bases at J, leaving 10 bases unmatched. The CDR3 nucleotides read TGTGCCAGCCAGACAGGGCTTAACACGGAGCTGTTTTTT. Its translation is CASQTGLNTELFF.

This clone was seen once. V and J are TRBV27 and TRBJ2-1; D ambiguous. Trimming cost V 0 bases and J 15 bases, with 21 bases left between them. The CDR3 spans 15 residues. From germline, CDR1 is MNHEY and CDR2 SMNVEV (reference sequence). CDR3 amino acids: CASSLSVGSGRGAFF. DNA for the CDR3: TGTGCCAGCAGTTTATCTGTCGGTTCCGGACGAGGAGCGTTCTTC.

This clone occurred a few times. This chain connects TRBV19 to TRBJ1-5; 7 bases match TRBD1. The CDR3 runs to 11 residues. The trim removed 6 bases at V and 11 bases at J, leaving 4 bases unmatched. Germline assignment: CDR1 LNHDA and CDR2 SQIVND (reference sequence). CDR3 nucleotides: TGTGCCAGTAGGACAGGGTCTACCCAGCATTTT. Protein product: CASRTGSTQHF. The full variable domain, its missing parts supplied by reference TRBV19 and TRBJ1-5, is DGGITQSPKYLFRKEGQNVTLSCEQNLNHDAMYWYRQDPGQGLRLIYYSQIVNDFQKGDIAEGYSVSREKKESFPLTVTSAQKNPTAFYLCASRTGSTQHFGDGTRLSIL.